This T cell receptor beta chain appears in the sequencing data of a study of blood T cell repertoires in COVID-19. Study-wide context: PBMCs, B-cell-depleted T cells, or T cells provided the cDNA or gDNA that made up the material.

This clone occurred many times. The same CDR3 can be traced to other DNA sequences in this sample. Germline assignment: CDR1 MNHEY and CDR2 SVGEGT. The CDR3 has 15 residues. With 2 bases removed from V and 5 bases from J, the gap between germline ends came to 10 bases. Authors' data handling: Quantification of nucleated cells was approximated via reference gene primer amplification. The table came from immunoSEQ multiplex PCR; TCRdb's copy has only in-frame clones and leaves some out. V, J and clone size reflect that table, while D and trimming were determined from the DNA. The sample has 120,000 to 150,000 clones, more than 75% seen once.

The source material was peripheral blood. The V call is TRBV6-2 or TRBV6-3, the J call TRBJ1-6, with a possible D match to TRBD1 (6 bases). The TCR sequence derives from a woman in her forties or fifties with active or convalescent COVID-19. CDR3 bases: TGTGCCAGCAGTTACGGGGGCACCGATAATTCACCCCTCCACTTT. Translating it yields CASSYGGTDNSPLHF.